The 17 T cell receptor beta chains in this list originate from one sample, sequenced in a study of sequential checkpoint blockade in melanoma (dated 2019 in TCRdb). According to the study, the label for this sample's treatment or condition signals: randomized to nivolumab then ipilimumab (arm A) or the reverse (arm B). The library was obtained by the immunoSEQ multiplex PCR assay. The clones in this table, taken by TCRdb from immuneACCESS, are in-frame only. Not every clone is retained; where verified, under half of the shortfall comes from an unresolved V gene, and the cause of the rest is unknown. Here the sample has about 21,000 clones; 75% to 85% occur a single time. The ten largest clonotypes hold about 40% of the sample. The source material was CD8+ T cells sorted from blood (inferred from file names), sampled from a patient given nivolumab and ipilimumab in sequence. Receptor source: a human donor with melanoma.

This rearrangement joins TRBV19 to TRBJ1-2, with a tentative D call TRBD1 (6 bases). CDR3 length equals 16 residues. The germline V gene encodes CDR1 LNHDA and CDR2 SQIVND (reference sequence). V was shortened by 9 bases and J by 4 bases, with 24 bases between the two germline ends. The chain's CDR3 is CASHPSAGAPGYGYTF. The CDR3 DNA reads as TGTGCCAGCCACCCCTCTGCGGGGGCGCCTGGCTATGGCTACACCTTC.

This chain joins TRBV4-1 and TRBJ1-2; possible D gene TRBD1, 5 bases. Germline-derived CDR1 and CDR2 are MGHRA and YSYEKL. The CDR3 sequence is 17 residues long. Trimming took 4 bases from V and 0 from J, leaving 18 bases between them. CDR3 sequence: CASSLKGWGETNYGYTF. In DNA form, the CDR3 reads TGCGCCAGCAGCCTCAAGGGATGGGGGGAAACTAACTATGGCTACACCTTC.

J is TRBJ2-7 and V is TRBV5-4; tentative D call: TRBD2 (5 bases). V lost 0 bases to trimming and J lost 0 bases, with 10 bases between them. Per germline, CDR1 SGHNT and CDR2 YYREEE (reference sequence). The CDR3 sequence is 15 residues long. The CDR3 bases are TGTGCCAGCAGCTTGGGGACTGATGGCTCCTACGAGCAGTACTTC. It yields the protein CASSLGTDGSYEQYF.

The chain combines TRBV10-2 with TRBJ1-2, with a possible D match to TRBD1 (6 bases). The CDR3 length is 17 residues. V lost 0 bases, J lost 1 base, and 15 bases lay in between. Per the germline V gene, CDR1 is WSHSY and CDR2 is SAAADI. CDR3 coding DNA: TGCGCCAGCAGTGAGTCCTCCGGACAGAGTTATAACTATGGCTACACCTTC. Amino acids: CASSESSGQSYNYGYTF.

The chain carries TRBV27 and TRBJ2-1; 8 bases align to TRBD2. This CDR3 is built from 14 residues. Germline loops: CDR1 MNHEY, CDR2 SMNVEV (reference sequence). The J segment lost 5 bases and the V segment lost 4 bases, leaving 4 bases of the junction unmatched. The CDR3 region has the DNA TGTGCCAGCAGTTGGCTAGCGGGTAACAATGAGCAGTTCTTC. Translating gives CASSWLAGNNEQFF.

The rearrangement joins TRBV5-6 to TRBJ1-2; TRBD1 is a possible D gene (6 bases). The CDR3 runs to 12 residues. Trimming removed 5 bases from V and 6 bases from J, with 11 bases in between. Germline loops: CDR1 SGHDT, CDR2 YYEEEE. The CDR3 DNA reads TGTGCCAGCAGATCAGGGGAGCATGGCTACACCTTC. It encodes CASRSGEHGYTF.

The V gene is TRBV19, the J gene TRBJ1-2; D remains unclear. V lost 0 bases, J lost 7 bases, and 9 bases lay in between. Germline CDR1 is LNHDA and CDR2 is SQIVND (reference sequence). The length of the CDR3 is 13 residues. The CDR3 nucleotides are TGTGCCAGTAGTATAGATCTGGGAGGTGGCTACACCTTC. It encodes CASSIDLGGGYTF.

This clone was seen a few times. This sample includes further DNA sequences coding for the same CDR3. The rearrangement joins TRBV15 to TRBJ2-7; a possible D gene is TRBD2 (5 bases). Trimming pared 5 bases from V and 1 base from J, leaving 9 bases between. This CDR3 has 13 residues. Per germline, CDR1 LNHNV and CDR2 YYDKDF (reference sequence). The CDR3 sequence is CATSRGGSYEQYF. CDR3 coding DNA: TGTGCCACCAGCCGAGGCGGGTCCTACGAGCAGTACTTC.

In its sample, this clone was seen a few times. This rearrangement joins TRBV7-8 to TRBJ1-1; D not certain. CDR3 size: 13 residues. Trimming shortened V by 2 bases and J by 1 base, and 5 bases separated the two germline ends. CDR1 SGHVS and CDR2 FQNEAQ come from the germline V gene. The CDR3 region has the DNA TGTGCCAGCAGCTTATATCCGAACACTGAAGCTTTCTTT. The encoded protein is CASSLYPNTEAFF.

V gene TRBV5-1 combines with J gene TRBJ2-1; TRBD2 agrees at 13 bases. The length of the CDR3 is 15 residues. The ends lost 0 bases at V and 7 bases at J; junction bases unmatched: 1. The germline V gene has CDR1 SGHRS and CDR2 YFSETQ. CDR3 loop: CASSLGTSGSNEQFF. The CDR3, as DNA: TGCGCCAGCAGCTTGGGGACTAGCGGGAGTAATGAGCAGTTCTTC.

The rearrangement uses TRBV4-1 and TRBJ1-5; 7 bases map to TRBD1. CDR3 size: 16 residues. The V gene's germline CDR1 is MGHRA and CDR2 YSYEKL. V dropped 0 bases and J dropped 5; count of bases not matched to a gene: 7. CDR3 DNA sequence: TGCGCCAGCAGCCAAGAACCGGGACAGATCCATCAGCCCCAGCATTTT. The encoded protein is CASSQEPGQIHQPQHF.

V gene TRBV19 combines with J gene TRBJ1-5; unclear D gene. This CDR3 comprises 14 residues. The germline V gene has CDR1 LNHDA and CDR2 SQIVND (reference sequence). V gave up 2 bases and J gave up 5 bases, with 10 bases separating them. DNA of the CDR3: TGTGCCAGTAGTATATTATTGGCTGATCAGCCCCAGCATTTT. This gives the protein CASSILLADQPQHF.

This chain connects TRBV30 to TRBJ2-7; 7 positions match TRBD2. Germline CDR1 is GTSNPN and CDR2 is SVGIG (reference sequence). The CDR3 has 13 residues. J lost 6 bases, V lost 3 bases, and 8 bases had no gene match. CDR3 loop: CAWRTGGLSEQYF. CDR3 nucleotides: TGTGCCTGGAGGACGGGAGGTCTCAGCGAGCAGTACTTC.

The J gene is TRBJ2-7, the V gene TRBV6-5; TRBD2 aligns across 9 bases. V gave up 4 bases and J gave up 12 bases; unmatched junction bases: 16. The CDR3 has 15 amino acids. CDR1 is MNHEY and CDR2 is SVGAGI in the germline V gene. The DNA of the CDR3 is TGTGCCAGCAGTTCATTAGCGGGAGCTTCGAGAGGTTGGTACTTC. Translating gives CASSSLAGASRGWYF.

With respect to this clone: One junction end disagrees with the germline gene, perhaps due to a read error. This sequence joins TRBV5-4 and TRBJ2-7; a possible D gene is TRBD2 (5 bases). In germline, CDR1 is SGHNT, CDR2 YYREEE (reference sequence). CDR3 length: 15 amino acids. The CDR3 region has the DNA TGCGCCAGCAGCCAGAAAGCGGCGAGCTCCTACGAGCAGTACTTC. This sequence encodes CASSQKAASSYEQYF.

The V call is TRBV2, the J call TRBJ1-3; the match to TRBD1 covers 9 bases. V shed 6 bases, J shed 2 bases, and the junction held 5 bases outside the gene matches. CDR3 length: 15 amino acids. From germline, CDR1 is SNHLY and CDR2 FYNNEI. The CDR3 here is CASSPTGGTGNTIYF. CDR3 nucleotide sequence: TGTGCCAGCAGCCCAACAGGGGGCACTGGAAACACCATATATTTT. Full variable domain (missing parts from reference TRBV2 and TRBJ1-3): EPEVTQTPSHQVTQMGQEVILRCVPISNHLYFYWYRQILGQKVEFLVSFYNNEISEKSEIFDDQFSVERPDGSNFTLKIRSTKLEDSAMYFCASSPTGGTGNTIYFGEGSWLTVV.

The V call is TRBV5-1, the J call TRBJ1-1; 7 bases agree with TRBD1. V trimming: 2 bases; J trimming: 7 bases; junction bases outside the gene matches: 8. Germline V gene lookup returns CDR1 SGHRS and CDR2 YFSETQ. This CDR3 region has 14 residues. The CDR3 sequence is CASSLYRGNDEAFF. CDR3 bases: TGCGCCAGCAGCTTATACAGGGGTAACGATGAAGCTTTCTTT.